This TCR beta chain derives from a study of blood T cell repertoires in COVID-19. Whole-study context: The cDNA or gDNA used as material had been derived from T cells, B-cell-depleted T cells, or PBMCs.

The CDR3 spans 15 residues. Germline CDR1 and CDR2: LGHDT and YNNKEL (reference sequence). The germline V and J ends were trimmed by 1 base and 6 bases, with 13 bases remaining between them. As originally analysed: Amplified reference gene primers provided the basis for estimating nucleated cell counts. Profiled with immunoSEQ multiplex PCR; TCRdb holds only in-frame clones, not every one. The V and J calls and clone size were taken over from that table, and D and trimming were inferred from the DNA. The sample contains over 200,000 clones, nearly 90% of which appear only once. Those enrolled, adults aged roughly 18 to 100 years, came from about two dozen US areas.

The receptor comes from a man in his thirties or forties who had recovered from COVID-19. The sequencing input was PBMCs or T cells enriched from blood (not recorded which). The chain couples TRBV3-1 (or the pseudogene TRBV3-2) to TRBJ2-1, with D maybe TRBD1 (5 bases). CDR3 residues: CASSQGGQGVNEQFF. The CDR3 nucleotides read TGTGCCAGCAGCCAAGGTGGGCAAGGGGTCAATGAGCAGTTCTTC.